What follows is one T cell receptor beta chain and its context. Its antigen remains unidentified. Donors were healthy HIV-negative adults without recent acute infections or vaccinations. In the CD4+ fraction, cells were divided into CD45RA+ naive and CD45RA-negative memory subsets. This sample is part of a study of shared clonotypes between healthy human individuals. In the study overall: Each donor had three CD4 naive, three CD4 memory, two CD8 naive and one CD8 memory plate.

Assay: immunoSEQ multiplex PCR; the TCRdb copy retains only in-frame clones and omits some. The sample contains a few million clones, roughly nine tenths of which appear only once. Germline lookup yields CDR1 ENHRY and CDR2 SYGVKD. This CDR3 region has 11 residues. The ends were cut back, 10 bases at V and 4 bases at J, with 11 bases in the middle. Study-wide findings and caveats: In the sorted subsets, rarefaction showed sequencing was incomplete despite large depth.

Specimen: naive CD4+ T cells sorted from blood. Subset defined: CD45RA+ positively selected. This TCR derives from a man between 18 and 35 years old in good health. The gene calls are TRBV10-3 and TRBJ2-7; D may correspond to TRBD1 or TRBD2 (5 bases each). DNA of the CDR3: TGTGCCACCGGCAGGGAGTACGAGCAGTACTTC. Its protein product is CATGREYEQYF.